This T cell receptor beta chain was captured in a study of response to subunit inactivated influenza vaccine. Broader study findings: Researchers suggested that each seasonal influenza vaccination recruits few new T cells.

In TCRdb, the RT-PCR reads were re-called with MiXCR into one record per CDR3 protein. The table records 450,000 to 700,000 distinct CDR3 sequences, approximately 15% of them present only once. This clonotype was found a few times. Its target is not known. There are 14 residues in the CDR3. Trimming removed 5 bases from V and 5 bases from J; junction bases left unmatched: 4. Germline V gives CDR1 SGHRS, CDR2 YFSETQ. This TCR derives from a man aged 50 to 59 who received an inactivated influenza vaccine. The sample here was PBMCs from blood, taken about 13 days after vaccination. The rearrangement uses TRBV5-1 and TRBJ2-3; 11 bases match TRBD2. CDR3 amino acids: CASRTGTSGDTQYF. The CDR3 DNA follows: TGCGCCAGCAGAACCGGGACTAGCGGAGATACGCAGTATTTT.